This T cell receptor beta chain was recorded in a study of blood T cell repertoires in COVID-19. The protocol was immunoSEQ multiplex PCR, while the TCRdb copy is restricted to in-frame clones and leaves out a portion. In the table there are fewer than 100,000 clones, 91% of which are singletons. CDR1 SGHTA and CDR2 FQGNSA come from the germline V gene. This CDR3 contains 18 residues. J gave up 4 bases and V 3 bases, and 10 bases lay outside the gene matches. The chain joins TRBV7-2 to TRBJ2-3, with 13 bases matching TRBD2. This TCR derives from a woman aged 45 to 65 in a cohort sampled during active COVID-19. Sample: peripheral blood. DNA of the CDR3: TGTGCCAGCAGCTTTCCTAACGCTGGACTAGCGGGAGCAGATACGCAGTATTTT. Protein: CASSFPNAGLAGADTQYF.